These 15 T cell receptor beta chains came from one sample sequenced in a study of blood T cell repertoires in COVID-19. The repertoire was sequenced with immunoSEQ multiplex PCR; TCRdb's copy has only in-frame clones and lacks some. The sample has some 120,000 clones, roughly 90% seen once. What was sequenced was peripheral blood. The receptors shown here come from a man in his 60s with COVID-19, enrolled during active disease.

The chain combines TRBV5-8 with TRBJ1-1, with 9 nucleotides matching TRBD1. The CDR3 contains 14 residues. V trimming: 4 bases; J trimming: 3 bases; junction bases outside the gene matches: 4. From germline, CDR1 is SGHTS and CDR2 YDEGEE. CDR3 nucleotide sequence: TGTGCCAGCAGCGCTGGGACAGGGTACACTGAAGCTTTCTTT. It translates to CASSAGTGYTEAFF.

The chain has TRBV6-2 or TRBV6-3 and TRBJ2-5; 10 bases fit TRBD2. Trimming removed 2 bases from V and 7 bases from J; junction bases left unmatched: 22. This CDR3 comprises 20 residues. In germline, CDR1 is MNHEY, CDR2 SVGEGT. The CDR3 coding sequence is TGTGCCAGCAGTTACCCCCGGGGGTTACTAGCGGGGTTGGAAAGTGGGACCCAGTACTTC. Its protein is CASSYPRGLLAGLESGTQYF.

V and J are TRBV5-6 and TRBJ1-4; D remains unclear. Per germline, CDR1 SGHDT and CDR2 YYEEEE. The CDR3 extends over 16 amino acids. The V end lost 1 base, the J end lost 3 bases, and 13 bases lay between the germline ends. The DNA for the CDR3 is TGTGCCAGCAGCTTGTTGCGGGCGGCCGCTAATGAAAAACTGTTTTTT. Amino acids: CASSLLRAAANEKLFF.

The chain links TRBV7-2 to TRBJ2-7, with D maybe TRBD2 (5 bases). V lost 5 bases and J 13 bases, leaving 15 bases between the germline ends. The CDR3 totals 11 residues. The germline CDR1 and CDR2 sequences are SGHTA and FQGNSA. For the CDR3, the DNA is TGTGCCAGCAGCGTCGGGATCTCCAAATACTTC. It encodes CASSVGISKYF. Filled out from reference TRBV7-2 and TRBJ2-7, the complete variable domain reads GAGVSQSPSNKVTEKGKDVELRCDPISGHTALYWYRQSLGQGLEFLIYFQGNSAPDKSGLPSDRFSAERTGGSVSTLTIQRTQQEDSAVYLCASSVGISKYFGPGTRLTVT.

V and J are TRBV3-1 (or the pseudogene TRBV3-2) and TRBJ1-1; D remains unclear. With 0 bases removed from V and 2 bases from J, the gap between germline ends came to 7 bases. This CDR3 has 14 residues. Germline V gives CDR1 LGHDT, CDR2 YNNKEL (reference sequence). CDR3 loop: CASSQDYFNTEAFF. In DNA form, the CDR3 reads TGTGCCAGCAGCCAAGATTACTTCAACACTGAAGCTTTCTTT.

This chain links TRBV19 with TRBJ2-1, with TRBD2 matching over 8 bases. J gave up 6 bases and V 2 bases, and 15 bases lay outside the gene matches. The germline gives CDR1 LNHDA, CDR2 SQIVND (reference sequence). This CDR3 is 18 amino acids long. The CDR3 is CASSIRGRSGSDTNEQFF. CDR3 coding DNA: TGTGCCAGTAGTATAAGAGGGCGCAGCGGGAGTGATACCAATGAGCAGTTCTTC.

The chain combines TRBV7-3 with TRBJ2-2; D gene uncertain. The length of the CDR3 is 12 residues. The germline V and J ends were trimmed by 5 bases and 7 bases, with 8 bases remaining between them. Germline V gene sequence: CDR1 SGHTA, CDR2 FQGTGA. The CDR3 region is CASSLHGGELFF. CDR3 DNA sequence: TGTGCCAGCAGCCTCCACGGCGGGGAGCTGTTTTTT.

This clone has only a few counts. V gene TRBV30 combines with J gene TRBJ1-3; possibly TRBD1 for D (5 bases). Looked up from germline, CDR1 is GTSNPN and CDR2 is SVGIG (reference sequence). V was trimmed by 3 bases and J by 0 bases, leaving 15 bases between them. The CDR3 is 16 amino acids. The CDR3 region is CAWSPLDSNSGNTIYF. CDR3 in DNA: TGTGCCTGGAGCCCCCTCGACAGCAACTCTGGAAACACCATATATTTT. Filled out from reference TRBV30 and TRBJ1-3, the complete variable domain reads SQTIHQWPATLVQPVGSPLSLECTVEGTSNPNLYWYRQAAGRGLQLLFYSVGIGQISSEVPQNLSASRPQDRQFILSSKKLLLSDSGFYLCAWSPLDSNSGNTIYFGEGSWLTVV.

The V gene is TRBV4-1, the J gene TRBJ2-7; 7 bases map to TRBD2. CDR1 and CDR2 (germline): MGHRA, YSYEKL. The J segment lost 6 bases and the V segment lost 3 bases, leaving 5 bases of the junction unmatched. The CDR3 runs 13 residues. CDR3 residues: CASSQGRGGEQYF. The CDR3 region has the DNA TGCGCCAGCAGCCAGGGGAGGGGAGGCGAGCAGTACTTC.

This clone occurred once. The chain links TRBV25-1 to TRBJ2-7, with D perhaps TRBD2 (6 bases). CDR1 and CDR2 from the germline V gene are MGHDK and SYGVNS. The V and J ends lost 1 base and 2 bases respectively, with 9 bases between them. There are 14 residues in the CDR3. CDR3 in amino acids: CASSESGGPYEQYF. CDR3 nucleotides: TGTGCCAGCAGTGAATCCGGGGGTCCCTACGAGCAGTACTTC.

CDR3 bases: TGTGCTAGTGGTCTCGCGCTCTCCTACGAGCAGTACTTC. Protein: CASGLALSYEQYF. The chain recombines TRBV12-5 with TRBJ2-7; unclear D gene. Trimming left V 5 bases short and J 0 bases short, with 8 bases between. The germline gives CDR1 LGHNT, CDR2 FRNRAP. There are 13 residues in the CDR3.

Only one count was recorded for this clone. This chain links TRBV6-2 or TRBV6-3 with TRBJ1-4, with D perhaps TRBD1 (5 bases). The CDR3 loop spans 14 amino acids. Germline-derived CDR1 and CDR2 are MNHEY and SVGEGT. With 5 bases removed from V and 4 bases from J, the gap between germline ends came to 11 bases. CDR3 nucleotide sequence: TGTGCCAGCAGTGACAGTGCTGGTAATGAAAAACTGTTTTTT. Its protein product is CASSDSAGNEKLFF.

The chain combines TRBV4-3 with TRBJ2-7; 8 positions match TRBD1. The CDR3 has 13 residues. Germline trimming cut 4 bases from V and 5 bases from J; bases unmatched to any gene: 4. The germline V gene encodes CDR1 LGHNA and CDR2 YSLEER. The chain's CDR3 is CASSRLQGDEQYF. CDR3 nucleotides: TGCGCCAGCAGCCGTTTACAGGGGGACGAGCAGTACTTC.

In regard to this clone: Different DNA sequences within this sample yield the same CDR3. V usage is TRBV30 and J usage is TRBJ2-7, with a weak D call TRBD1 (6 bases). The germline V gene has CDR1 GTSNPN and CDR2 SVGIG (reference sequence). V lost 1 base to trimming and J lost 0 bases, with 10 bases between them. The CDR3 is 14 residues long. CDR3 nucleotide sequence: TGTGCCTGGAGTGCACCGACAGGCTCCTACGAGCAGTACTTC. Its translation: CAWSAPTGSYEQYF.

The chain is built from TRBV6-2 or TRBV6-3 and TRBJ2-7; D is unclear. CDR1 MNHEY and CDR2 SVGEGT come from the germline V gene. There are 16 residues in the CDR3. The V end lost 3 bases, the J end lost 0 bases, and 15 bases lay between the germline ends. The DNA of the CDR3 is TGTGCCAGCAGTTATAGAACGAGCGAGCCCTCCTACGAGCAGTACTTC. Protein sequence: CASSYRTSEPSYEQYF.